What follows are 9 T cell receptor beta chains derived from one specimen sequenced in a study of shared clonotypes between healthy human individuals. Profiled with immunoSEQ multiplex PCR; TCRdb holds only in-frame clones, not every one. This repertoire shows fewer than 650,000 clones, 76% found once; its top ten account for 10% to 15%. The specimen was PBMCs. These receptor sequences come from a woman between 40 and 55 years old in good health. Some clones in this sample may be carry-over from other donors' samples.

The chain links TRBV2 to TRBJ2-1, with TRBD2 matching 7 bases. The CDR3 sequence is 14 residues long. The trim removed 7 bases at V and 10 bases at J, leaving 13 bases unmatched. Germline V CDR1 and CDR2: SNHLY, FYNNEI. The CDR3 spells CASTLRGETSEQFF. CDR3 DNA sequence: TGTGCCAGCACCCTAAGGGGAGAGACTAGCGAGCAGTTCTTC.

This chain connects TRBV5-8 to TRBJ2-7; 11 bases match TRBD2. Germline CDR1 is SGHTS and CDR2 is YDEGEE. V lost 1 base to trimming and J lost 2 bases; unmatched junction nucleotides: 8. This CDR3 spans 17 amino acids. CDR3: CASSLSVLAGGAYEQYF. CDR3 bases: TGTGCCAGCAGCTTGTCCGTCCTAGCGGGAGGTGCCTACGAGCAGTACTTC.

V is TRBV7-9 and J is TRBJ2-5; TRBD1 is a possible D gene (7 bases). The J call is uncertain, as TRBJ2-7 better fits the DNA end. The germline V gene has CDR1 SEHNR and CDR2 FQNEAQ (reference sequence). This CDR3 spans 14 amino acids. DNA for the CDR3: TGTGCCAGCAGCCCGGGGGACAGCTCCTACGAGCAGTACTTC. Translated: CASSPGDSSYEQYF.

The V gene is TRBV13, the J gene TRBJ2-3, with D maybe TRBD2 (6 bases). CDR3 length equals 17 residues. V was trimmed by 5 bases and J by 3 bases, leaving 21 bases between them. CDR1 is PRHDT, CDR2 FYEKMQ, per germline (reference sequence). The CDR3 loop is CASSVRDSGRLTDTQYF. The DNA for the CDR3 is TGTGCCAGCAGCGTGCGGGACTCCGGGAGACTTACAGATACGCAGTATTTT.

This chain links TRBV5-4 with TRBJ2-1; TRBD2 matches 13 bases. The CDR3 is 15 amino acids. V was clipped by 4 bases and J by 7 bases; unmatched bases: 5. CDR1 and CDR2 (germline): SGHNT, YYREEE (reference sequence). The CDR3 nucleotides read TGTGCCAGCAGCCCCACTAGCGGGAGGGCTAATGAGCAGTTCTTC. Translated, it gives CASSPTSGRANEQFF. Full variable domain (remainder filled in from reference TRBV5-4 and TRBJ2-1): ETGVTQSPTHLIKTRGQQVTLRCSSQSGHNTVSWYQQALGQGPQFIFQYYREEENGRGNFPPRFSGLQFPNYSSELNVNALELDDSALYLCASSPTSGRANEQFFGPGTRLTVL.

Comments on this clone: With a far larger clone one base away, a read error is the likely cause. The CDR3 DNA is TGTGCCAGCAGCGCCGCCCTCCTAACAGATACGCAGTATTTT. Translating gives CASSAALLTDTQYF. This chain links TRBV13 with TRBJ2-3; D unresolved. The CDR3 totals 14 residues. Trimming stripped 5 bases from V and 3 bases from J, with 12 bases between. Germline V gene lookup returns CDR1 PRHDT and CDR2 FYEKMQ (reference sequence).

The V call is TRBV18, the J call TRBJ2-5; 9 bases are shared with TRBD1. The CDR3 loop spans 15 amino acids. The V gene's germline CDR1 is KGHSH and CDR2 LQKENI. Trimming removed 3 bases from V and 5 bases from J; junction bases left unmatched: 7. The CDR3 DNA reads as TGTGCCAGCTCACCCCGGACAGGGGTTCTTGAGACCCAGTACTTC. As protein: CASSPRTGVLETQYF.

The chain carries TRBV6-5 and TRBJ2-7; possible D gene TRBD2, 6 bases. CDR1 is MNHEY and CDR2 is SVGAGI in the germline V gene. The V end lost 3 bases, the J end lost 2 bases, and 14 bases lay between the germline ends. The CDR3 is 15 amino acids. For the CDR3, the DNA is TGTGCCAGCAGTTATGGAGGGGCCAGGGCCTACGAGCAGTACTTC. Its protein product is CASSYGGARAYEQYF.

The chain carries TRBV5-1 and TRBJ1-1; a possible D gene is TRBD1 (6 bases). The CDR3 extends over 15 amino acids. V was clipped by 0 bases and J by 4 bases, with 13 bases between them. Germline-derived CDR1 and CDR2 are SGHRS and YFSETQ. CDR3 in amino acids: CASSLAQGLSTEAFF. The CDR3 coding sequence is TGCGCCAGCAGCTTGGCACAGGGTCTCAGCACTGAAGCTTTCTTT.